Sequencing of this T cell receptor (beta chain) was carried out in a study of cytomegalovirus exposure and HLA in healthy donors. About the study: Researchers previously reported finding roughly 120 million unique TCR beta sequences from roughly 200 million T cells.

The CDR3 totals 14 residues. Per germline, CDR1 SGHTA and CDR2 FQGNSA. General study points: There were a few CMV-associated chains whose specificity for CMV antigens was confirmed in vitro. It was shown in a later analysis that HLA-associated TCR beta chains were more clonally expanded than other, equally common chains. A highly shared variant cluster was judged a likely technical artifact.

In the PCR, 60 Vbeta and 13 Jbeta primers were used. Generated by immunoSEQ multiplex PCR, the TCRdb table keeps only in-frame clones and is missing some. The sample holds roughly 71,000 clones, approximately 67% seen once. This clone appeared once. What it binds is not known. The rearrangement uses TRBV7-2 and TRBJ2-5; 7 nucleotides align to TRBD1. The J call may be mistaken, given a closer DNA end match to TRBJ2-7. Material for sequencing was PBMCs. The clonotype originates from a man aged 30 to 39 in good health and CMV-seronegative. The CDR3 sequence: CASSPGTALTEQYF. CDR3 nucleotide sequence: TGTGCCAGCAGCCCCGGGACAGCCTTAACCGAGCAGTACTTC.